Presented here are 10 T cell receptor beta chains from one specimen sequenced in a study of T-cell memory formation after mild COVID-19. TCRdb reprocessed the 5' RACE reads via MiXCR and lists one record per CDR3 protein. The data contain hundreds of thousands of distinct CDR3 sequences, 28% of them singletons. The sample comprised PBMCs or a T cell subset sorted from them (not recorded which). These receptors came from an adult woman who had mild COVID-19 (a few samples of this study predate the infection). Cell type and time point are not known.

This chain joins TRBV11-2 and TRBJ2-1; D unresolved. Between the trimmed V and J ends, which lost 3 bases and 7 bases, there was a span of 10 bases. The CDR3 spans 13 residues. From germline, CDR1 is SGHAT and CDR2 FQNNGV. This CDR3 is CASSFFMGNEQFF. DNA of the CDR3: TGTGCCAGCAGCTTTTTTATGGGGAATGAGCAGTTCTTC.

Here the CDR3 DNA reads TGTGCCAGCAGCGTCGGGCAGGGGGATGTCACAGATACGCAGTATTTT. Encoded protein: CASSVGQGDVTDTQYF. The rearrangement uses TRBV9 and TRBJ2-3; 7 bases match TRBD1. The CDR3 loop spans 16 amino acids. The V segment lost 2 bases and the J segment 2 bases; nucleotides outside the gene matches: 8. Germline CDR1 reads SGDLS; CDR2 reads YYNGEE.

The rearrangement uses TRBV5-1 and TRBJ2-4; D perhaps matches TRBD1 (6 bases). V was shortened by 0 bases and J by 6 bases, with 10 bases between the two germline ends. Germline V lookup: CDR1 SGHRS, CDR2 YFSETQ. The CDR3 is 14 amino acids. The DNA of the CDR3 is TGCGCCAGCAGCTTGGAGGGACAAGTAAACATTCAGTACTTC. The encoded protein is CASSLEGQVNIQYF. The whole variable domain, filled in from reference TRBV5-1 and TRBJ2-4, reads KAGVTQTPRYLIKTRGQQVTLSCSPISGHRSVSWYQQTPGQGLQFLFEYFSETQRNKGNFPGRFSGRQFSNSRSEMNVSTLELGDSALYLCASSLEGQVNIQYFGAGTRLSVL.

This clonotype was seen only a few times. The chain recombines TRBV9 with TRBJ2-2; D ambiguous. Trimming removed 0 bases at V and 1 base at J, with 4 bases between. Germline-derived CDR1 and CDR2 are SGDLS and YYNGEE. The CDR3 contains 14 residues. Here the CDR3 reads CASSVAENTGELFF. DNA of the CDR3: TGTGCCAGCAGCGTAGCAGAGAACACCGGGGAGCTGTTTTTT.

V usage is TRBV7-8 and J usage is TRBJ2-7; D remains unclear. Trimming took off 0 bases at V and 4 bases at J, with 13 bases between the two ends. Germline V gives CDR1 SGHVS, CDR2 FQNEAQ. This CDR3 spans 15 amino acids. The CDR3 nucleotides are TGTGCCAGCAGCTTAGCACGGCGGAGTAAGTACGAGCAGTACTTC. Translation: CASSLARRSKYEQYF.

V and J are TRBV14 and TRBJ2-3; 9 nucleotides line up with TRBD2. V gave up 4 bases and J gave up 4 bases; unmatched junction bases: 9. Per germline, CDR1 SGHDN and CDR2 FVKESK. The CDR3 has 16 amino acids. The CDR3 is CASSPLAGGIADTQYF. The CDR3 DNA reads TGTGCCAGCAGCCCCTTGGCGGGAGGGATCGCAGATACGCAGTATTTT.

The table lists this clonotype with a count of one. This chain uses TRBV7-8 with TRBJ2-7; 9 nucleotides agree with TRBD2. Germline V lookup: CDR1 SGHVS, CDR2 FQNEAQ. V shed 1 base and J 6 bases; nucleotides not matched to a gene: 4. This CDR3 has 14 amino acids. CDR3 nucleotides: TGTGCCAGCAGCTTAGGGGCGGGAGGGCCCGAGCAGTACTTC. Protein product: CASSLGAGGPEQYF.

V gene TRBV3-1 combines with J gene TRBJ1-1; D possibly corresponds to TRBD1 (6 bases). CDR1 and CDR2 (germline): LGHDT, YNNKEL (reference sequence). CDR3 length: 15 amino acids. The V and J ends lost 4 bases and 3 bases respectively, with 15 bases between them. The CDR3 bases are TGTGCCAGCAGCCGCTACGACAGGTTGGACACTGAAGCTTTCTTT. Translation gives CASSRYDRLDTEAFF.

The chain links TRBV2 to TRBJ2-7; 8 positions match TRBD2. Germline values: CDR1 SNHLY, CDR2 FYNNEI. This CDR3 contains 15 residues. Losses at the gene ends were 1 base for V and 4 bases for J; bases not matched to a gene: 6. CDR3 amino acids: CASSEVIAGMYEQYF. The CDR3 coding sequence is TGTGCCAGCAGTGAAGTCATAGCGGGGATGTACGAGCAGTACTTC. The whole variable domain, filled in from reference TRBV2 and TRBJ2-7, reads EPEVTQTPSHQVTQMGQEVILRCVPISNHLYFYWYRQILGQKVEFLVSFYNNEISEKSEIFDDQFSVERPDGSNFTLKIRSTKLEDSAMYFCASSEVIAGMYEQYFGPGTRLTVT.

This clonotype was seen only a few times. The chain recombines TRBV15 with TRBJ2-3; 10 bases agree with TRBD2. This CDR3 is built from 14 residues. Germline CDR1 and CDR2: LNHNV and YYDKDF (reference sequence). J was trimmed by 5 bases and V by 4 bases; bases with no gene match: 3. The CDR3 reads CATSMLAGGDTQYF. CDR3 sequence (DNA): TGTGCCACCAGCATGTTAGCGGGGGGAGATACGCAGTATTTT.